The next 14 T cell receptor beta chains were all read from a single sample in a study of CD8+ T cells in alopecia areata. Investigators isolated RNA and reverse transcribed it into cDNA to act as the sequencing template. TCRdb's copy holds only in-frame clones and misses some; the assay was immunoSEQ multiplex PCR. The sample lists 98,000 or so clones, approximately 60% seen once, with 20% to 25% in the top ten. Sequenced input: CD8+ T cells sorted from blood. The receptors originated from a human donor in good health.

This CDR3 is CASSFTTTRLLYTF. The CDR3 DNA is TGTGCCAGCAGCTTCACTACCACCCGCCTGCTATACACCTTC. The J gene is TRBJ1-2, the V gene TRBV5-6, with D unresolved. Trimming cost V 2 bases and J 11 bases, with 19 bases left between them. Germline values: CDR1 SGHDT, CDR2 YYEEEE. There are 14 residues in the CDR3.

The chain is built from TRBV28 and TRBJ1-2; 8 bases map to TRBD1. Germline V gene sequence: CDR1 MDHEN, CDR2 SYDVKM. The ends lost 5 bases at V and 8 bases at J; junction bases unmatched: 7. The CDR3 has 13 amino acids. The CDR3 bases are TGTGCCAGCAGTCCAGGACAGGGTTTAGGCTACACCTTC. It yields the protein CASSPGQGLGYTF.

The chain recombines TRBV29-1 with TRBJ2-1, with unresolved D. V was pared by 4 bases and J by 4 bases, with 14 bases between. The CDR3 is 14 amino acids. Germline CDR1 is SQVTM and CDR2 is ANQGSEA. In DNA form, the CDR3 reads TGCAGCGTTGCTCAGGCAGGATCTTACAATGAGCAGTTCTTC. This gives the protein CSVAQAGSYNEQFF.

The CDR3 DNA reads as TGTGCCAGCAGCCCATGGACAGGGGCTAACTCTGGGGCCAACGTCCTGACTTTC. Encoded protein: CASSPWTGANSGANVLTF. This sequence joins TRBV7-9 and TRBJ2-6; 9 bases are a match to TRBD1. After removal of 5 bases from V and 0 bases from J, the junction contained 8 bases not matched to a gene. The length of the CDR3 is 18 residues. The germline CDR1 and CDR2 sequences are SEHNR and FQNEAQ (reference sequence).

The chain carries TRBV28 and TRBJ2-5, with D perhaps TRBD2 (5 bases). From germline, CDR1 is MDHEN and CDR2 SYDVKM. This CDR3 contains 14 residues. Trimming cost V 6 bases and J 1 base, with 12 bases left between them. The CDR3 protein is CASRRTPFQETQYF. DNA for the CDR3: TGTGCCAGCAGGAGGACTCCGTTCCAAGAGACCCAGTACTTC.

This clone was found once. The chain combines TRBV2 with TRBJ2-5; 8 positions match TRBD1. This CDR3 has 14 amino acids. Germline trimming cut 2 bases from V and 5 bases from J; bases unmatched to any gene: 4. Germline V CDR1 and CDR2: SNHLY, FYNNEI. The CDR3 here is CASSEPRGLETQYF. CDR3 sequence (DNA): TGTGCCAGCAGTGAACCCAGGGGGCTTGAGACCCAGTACTTC.

The chain links TRBV4-2 to TRBJ1-1; unclear D gene. CDR1 is LGHNA, CDR2 YNFKEQ, per germline. Trimming left V 0 bases short and J 2 bases short, with 13 bases between. This CDR3 comprises 16 residues. The CDR3 sequence: CASSQDPGPTNTEAFF. In DNA form, the CDR3 reads TGTGCCAGCAGCCAAGATCCGGGCCCAACCAACACTGAAGCTTTCTTT.

This clone was detected a few times. This sequence joins TRBV29-1 and TRBJ2-1; possibly TRBD2 for D (5 bases). The CDR3 is made up of 14 amino acids. Trimming cost V 5 bases and J 2 bases, with 13 bases left between them. Germline lookup yields CDR1 SQVTM and CDR2 ANQGSEA. The CDR3 loop is CSVKRGGTYNEQFF. CDR3 in DNA: TGCAGCGTTAAACGGGGTGGAACCTACAATGAGCAGTTCTTC.

This clone was counted once. This chain joins TRBV10-3 and TRBJ1-1; no definite D call. Germline CDR1 ENHRY, CDR2 SYGVKD. V was clipped by 8 bases and J by 4 bases, with 8 bases between them. CDR3 size: 11 residues. The CDR3 DNA follows: TGTGCCATCGGGAGGAGCACTGAAGCTTTCTTT. Protein sequence: CAIGRSTEAFF.

The chain carries TRBV29-1 and TRBJ1-1, with D possibly TRBD1 on 5 matching bases. The CDR3 sequence is 13 residues long. The V end lost 6 bases, the J end lost 0 bases, and 11 bases lay between the germline ends. Germline V gives CDR1 SQVTM, CDR2 ANQGSEA. The CDR3 sequence is CSVPGAMNTEAFF. CDR3 coding DNA: TGCAGCGTACCCGGGGCTATGAACACTGAAGCTTTCTTT.

CDR3 DNA: TGCGCCAGCAGCCAATCTAGGACAGGTCCAATCTCTGGGGCCAACGTCCTGACTTTC. It translates to CASSQSRTGPISGANVLTF. The rearrangement links TRBV4-1 to TRBJ2-6, with 7 bases fitting TRBD1. The CDR3 length is 19 residues. Germline V gene lookup returns CDR1 MGHRA and CDR2 YSYEKL. Germline trimming cut 2 bases from V and 0 bases from J; bases unmatched to any gene: 10.

The chain links TRBV7-9 to TRBJ2-7; perhaps TRBD2 as D (6 bases). This CDR3 is 14 amino acids long. V lost 5 bases to trimming and J lost 2 bases, with 13 bases between them. The germline CDR1 and CDR2 sequences are SEHNR and FQNEAQ (reference sequence). This CDR3 reads CASSPSGGTYEQYF. DNA for the CDR3: TGTGCCAGCAGCCCCTCCGGGGGAACCTACGAGCAGTACTTC.

This clone was seen a few times. The genes are TRBV29-1 and TRBJ2-1; possible D gene TRBD2, 5 bases. The germline V and J ends were trimmed by 2 bases and 0 bases, with 5 bases remaining between them. CDR3 length: 13 amino acids. The germline V gene has CDR1 SQVTM and CDR2 ANQGSEA. CDR3 amino acids: CSVESGSYNEQFF. The CDR3 DNA follows: TGCAGCGTTGAAAGCGGCTCCTACAATGAGCAGTTCTTC.

The gene calls are TRBV4-3 and TRBJ2-6, with D hard to call. This CDR3 is built from 16 residues. Germline values: CDR1 LGHNA, CDR2 YSLEER. Trimming took off 3 bases at V and 3 bases at J, with 12 bases between the two ends. The CDR3 loop reads CASSQNSILGANVLTF. The CDR3 DNA is TGCGCCAGCAGCCAGAACTCAATTCTTGGGGCCAACGTCCTGACTTTC.